This T cell receptor beta chain is from a study of cytomegalovirus exposure and HLA in healthy donors (dated by TCRdb to the late 2010s). Study-level background: An earlier analysis of approximately 600 of the donors reported 250 to 350 Gb of sequence data and roughly 110 million unique TCR beta sequences from 150 million to 200 million T cells. An early release covering 550 to 700 HLA-typed donors comprised about 300 gigabases of sequencing data and roughly 86 million unique TCR sequences. The genetic ancestry cluster associated with self-reported Caucasian donors included 80% to 90% of the roughly 410 genotyped donors. The study aimed to test whether signatures of past pathogen exposure could be identified by cataloging public T cell receptors. The study used immunosequencing to profile the T cell repertoires of 666 subjects and linked those repertoires to cytomegalovirus serostatus. A separate validation cohort of about 110 different subjects was used in addition to the roughly 670-subject first cohort. To predict cytomegalovirus infection status, the study brought together high-throughput TCR immunosequencing, statistical association of individual TCRs with disease status, and machine learning. A later analysis re-examined previously published TCR beta repertoires from more than 550 donors and added high-resolution HLA genotyping to investigate patterns of TCR occurrence. The later analysis used no new phenotypic data to find candidate immune exposures, relying instead on TCR beta sequences and their occurrence across donors. In an earlier analysis of roughly 540 of the donors, high-throughput TCR beta sequencing was used to judge whether each TCR beta V gene segment behaved as functional or pseudogenic. Alongside the repertoire data, information on donor age, sex, ethnicity and CMV serostatus was compiled. A later genetic analysis used genome-wide SNP genotypes for about 65% of the 666 donors, treating that subset as a discovery cohort. All discovery cohort repertoires had been generated using a single sequencing platform. Both class I and class II loci were covered by HLA typing, at four-digit resolution. Typing coverage differed by locus: A, B, C, DRB1 and DQB1 were typed in roughly 620-640 donors, DQA1 in 500 to 550, DPA1 in around 610, and DPB1 in just under 480. Several DR-DQ haplotypes were handled as single units for association and clustering, since linkage in the cohort was strong. On average, roughly 200,000 unique TCR beta nucleotide sequences were sequenced per donor among 300 to 500 genotyped donors of the cohort, with roughly 19% of those sequences being non-productive.

The cohort comprised some 700 healthy bone marrow donors. At the time of sampling, every cohort member was nominally healthy, though immune exposures that went unrecorded were likely present. The donor was CMV seropositive and belonged to the group of 250 to 300 seropositive cohort members. Each donor provided a peripheral blood sample, and peripheral blood mononuclear cells were used for TCR beta sequencing. Genomic DNA extraction from the blood cell samples was performed with the Qiagen DNeasy Blood Extraction Kit. The CDR3 holds 16 amino acids from the cysteine to the phenylalanine. The CDR3 DNA has 48 bases and is translated from base 1. Trimmed from V: 4 bases; trimmed from J: 2 bases; junction bases lacking a gene match: 4. Looking up the germline V gene yields CDR1 MGHDK and CDR2 SYGVNS. To prepare the library, the immunoSEQ multiplex PCR assay was applied. A mixture of 60 forward primers for TCR Vbeta segments and 13 reverse primers for TCR Jbeta segments was used in the multiplex PCR. Amplification of the CDR3 region of rearranged TCR beta genes was performed with a multiplex PCR assay on genomic DNA. On the Illumina HiSeq System, the amplified TCR beta libraries were sequenced as 87-base-pair reads. Regarding the original processing steps: A later analysis tallied roughly 76 million unique TCR beta chains across the approximately 670 repertoires, and approximately 9.9 million of those chains were shared by two or more donors. Raw reads were error-corrected and collapsed into unique sequences with a nearest-neighbor algorithm that merged closely related sequences to remove PCR and sequencing errors. To assign V, D and J gene segments, CDR3 sequences were aligned to IMGT reference sequences. Each retained sequence needed at least a six-nucleotide match to both a V gene segment and a J gene segment. A rearrangement was called productive if the CDR3 had no stop codons and remained in frame with V and J, and every other rearrangement was called non-productive. Following IMGT convention, CDR3 was defined as the stretch from the second conserved V-encoded cysteine to the conserved J-encoded phenylalanine. Sequences without an unambiguous match to a single V gene segment were excluded from the earlier analysis of several hundred of the donors. In an earlier analysis of a few hundred of the donors, a V segment was called functional when productive rearrangements were above 56.7%, and segregating when the standard deviation between donors exceeded 5%. To diagnose cytomegalovirus status from the catalog of TCR beta chain sequences, a statistical classification framework was built. In a later analysis, V and J genes were assigned by comparing TCR nucleotide sequences against IMGT/GENE-DB human TR gene sequences. The TCRdist pipeline was used in a later analysis to assign CDR3 sequences and most-parsimonious VDJ recombination scenarios. In a later analysis, every TCR beta chain was defined by the combination of its CDR3 amino acid sequence and its V-gene family, and reads without a unique V-gene family were dropped. To address suspected cross-contamination and a sequencing artifact, a later analysis removed 450 to 700 highly shared, low-generation-probability nucleotide sequences. In a later analysis, a clonal expansion index was calculated for each public chain from normalized within-repertoire ranks of inferred template counts. In a later analysis, generation probabilities were computed using a VDJ recombination model fitted to out-of-frame rearrangements, and the results were checked against IGoR. A later analysis scored TCR-TCR, TCR-HLA and TCR-CMV co-occurrence with hypergeometric tests, applying a repertoire-size bias correction to TCR pairs. In a later analysis, false discovery rates were estimated by permuting HLA or CMV assignments 20 times. In a later analysis, co-occurring TCRs were grouped using DBSCAN, and TCRdist sequence similarity was added for clustering within HLA-allele-positive subsets. Co-occurrence clustering excluded repertoires with fewer than 30,000 or more than 120,000 public chains, plus five with anomalous nucleotide sharing. As stored in TCRdb, this immuneACCESS dataset retains in-frame rearrangements with V and J assigned. A fraction of the clones does not appear; measured against another copy, unresolved V genes explain less than half of the discrepancy, and the remainder lacks a known reason. The V and J calls and clone size were taken over from that table, and D and trimming were inferred from the DNA. Recorded for this sample are 95,000 to 150,000 clones; about 80% of them occurred a single time. The top ten hold 9% to 9.5% of the sample.

With regard to this clone: Its antigen specificity is not known. Base qualities are not recorded, but no much larger clone differs from it by a single base.

Findings and caveats that apply to the study as a whole: For the cohort, immune exposure information was limited to CMV serostatus. Most TCR sequences were seen in very few donors, while some public TCRs were found in many individuals. Compared with the 666-donor mean, donors in an Asian-associated ancestry cluster had fewer N-insertions in productive TCRs, according to a later genetic analysis. V-gene and J-gene trimming of TCR beta chains was associated with a missense DCLRE1C variant in a later genetic analysis, and the association was replicated in an independent cohort. Because HLA typing was unavailable for some donors at each locus, only the typed subset was used in association tests. Several of the top co-occurrence clusters appeared to be linked to parvovirus B19, influenza, CMV and Epstein-Barr virus, according to a later analysis. Roughly uniform sequencing depth across donors was assumed in presence/absence analyses, although this assumption may not hold. Only TCR beta chains were sequenced in this cohort, and the absence of alpha or paired-chain data limited detectable features. A total of fewer than 200 TCR beta chains were listed by the study as associated with cytomegalovirus. A further reported finding was that TCR beta sequences accurately predicted the HLA-A and HLA-B alleles for most subjects in the first cohort. The sequencing pipeline was judged likely to have produced a cluster of highly shared sequence variants as a technical artifact. A later analysis found that TCR association rates varied across HLA loci, with DRB1 alleles showing the most associated TCRs and HLA-C alleles the fewest. It was suggested by the authors that the approach could potentially be generalized to other disease states and immunological phenotypes. In an earlier analysis of about 550 of the donors, most TCR beta V segments were observed in productive rearrangements about 87% or about 30% of the time, broadly matching IMGT annotations. Because counts were too low, seventeen rarely observed V segments, including chromosome 9 orphons, were excluded from the earlier analysis of several hundred of the donors. Three of the identified cytomegalovirus-associated TCR beta chains were confirmed in vitro to be specific for cytomegalovirus antigens. Compared with equally common non-associated chains, HLA-associated TCR beta chains in a later analysis were more clonally expanded and had lower generation probabilities. The classifier was reported to diagnose cytomegalovirus status with high specificity and sensitivity in both the original cohort and the validation cohort. Most CMV-associated TCR beta chains appeared to be HLA-restricted in a later analysis, and the HLA associations seemed to be driven largely by CMV exposure. Correlated functional status among segregating V segments might be attributable to linkage disequilibrium, but an unknown experimental factor could not be ruled out. Specific HLA alleles were associated with 16,951 TCR beta sequences at a false discovery rate of 0.05 in a later analysis. Assigning TCR associations to individual alleles was difficult when HLA alleles, especially DR and DQ, strongly co-occurred. Some IMGT-functional V segments, including TRBV6-2 and TRBV6-3, could not be told apart with the 87-base-pair reads, so those segments were excluded.

The sequence is built from TRBV25-1 and TRBJ2-7, and 14 junction bases match TRBD2. The clonotype comes from a woman aged 45-65 years in good health and CMV-seropositive. Sequencing was performed on PBMCs. The DNA sequence is TGTGCCAGCAGTGCAGGACTAGCGGGAGGAGCCTACGAGCAGTACTTC. The encoded protein is CASSAGLAGGAYEQYF.